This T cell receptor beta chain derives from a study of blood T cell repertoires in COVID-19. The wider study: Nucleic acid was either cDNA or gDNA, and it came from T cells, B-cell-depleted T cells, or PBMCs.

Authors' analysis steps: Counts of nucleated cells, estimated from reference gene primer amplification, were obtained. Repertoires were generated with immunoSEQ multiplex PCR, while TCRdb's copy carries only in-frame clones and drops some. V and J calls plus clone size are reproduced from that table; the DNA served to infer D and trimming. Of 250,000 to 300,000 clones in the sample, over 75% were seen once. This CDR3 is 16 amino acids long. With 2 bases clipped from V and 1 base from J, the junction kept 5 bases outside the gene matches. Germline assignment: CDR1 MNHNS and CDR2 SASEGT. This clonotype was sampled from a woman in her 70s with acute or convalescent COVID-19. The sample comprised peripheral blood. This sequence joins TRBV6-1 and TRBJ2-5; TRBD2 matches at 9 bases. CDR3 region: CASSELAGISQETQYF. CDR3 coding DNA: TGTGCCAGCAGTGAACTAGCGGGGATATCCCAAGAGACCCAGTACTTC.